This TCR beta chain originates from a study of response to subunit inactivated influenza vaccine. Study-wide findings and caveats: A suggestion made by the authors is that each seasonal influenza vaccination recruits few new T cells.

With 7 bases removed from V and 5 bases from J, the gap between germline ends came to 11 bases. CDR3 size: 11 residues. Germline CDR1 DFQATT, CDR2 SNEGSKA (reference sequence). On this clonotype: As yet, its antigen is unknown.

TCRdb re-analysed the RT-PCR reads in MiXCR, keeping a single row per CDR3 protein. This sample has about 780,000 distinct CDR3 sequences, with under 20% found just once. The receptor's source is a man aged 45-65 years who received an inactivated influenza vaccine. The material was PBMCs from blood, obtained roughly 5 days after vaccination. This chain links TRBV20-1 with TRBJ2-5; the D is unclear. In nucleotides, the CDR3 is TGCAGTGGATTGGCTCGTGAGACCCAGTACTTC. As protein: CSGLARETQYF.